This T cell receptor beta chain was retrieved from a study of blood T cell repertoires in COVID-19. Study context: From T cells, B-cell-depleted T cells, or PBMCs came the material, which was cDNA or gDNA.

In the source study's methods: Nucleated cell counts were estimated from reference gene primer amplification. Sequencing used immunoSEQ multiplex PCR; TCRdb keeps in-frame clones, though not all of them. The V and J calls and clone size were taken over from that table, and D and trimming were inferred from the DNA. The data hold 70,000 or so clones, with about nine tenths observed a single time. In germline, CDR1 is KGHDR, CDR2 SFDVKD. CDR3 length: 16 residues. Trimming took off 1 base at V and 0 bases at J, with 9 bases between the two ends. The origin of this receptor is a human donor in a cohort sampled during active COVID-19. Input material: peripheral blood. V is TRBV24-1 and J is TRBJ2-1; weak D call: TRBD1 (6 bases). CDR3 residues: CATSDFQGYSYNEQFF. CDR3 coding DNA: TGTGCCACCAGTGATTTTCAGGGGTACTCCTACAATGAGCAGTTCTTC.